This TCR beta chain derives from a study of T cells in Graves' hyperthyroidism and ophthalmopathy. In its sample, this clonotype was seen a few times. Its antigen is undetermined. CDR1 SGDLS and CDR2 YYNGEE come from the germline V gene. The CDR3 is 15 amino acids. J was trimmed by 5 bases and V by 6 bases; bases with no gene match: 10. The study excluded patients with uncontrolled infection, other autoimmune disease, pregnancy or lactation. Regions amplified from RNA transcripts were the TCR beta CDR3 regions. The HTBI set primed first-round TCR CDR3 RT-PCR. TCRdb re-called the multiplex PCR reads with MiXCR, one entry per CDR3 protein. The data show roughly 700,000 distinct CDR3 sequences, around 16% seen once. Study observations and caveats: Most thyroid clonotypes with frequency above 0.001 were detected in blood.

Sequenced input: blood. J is TRBJ2-1 and V is TRBV9, with 8 nucleotides matching TRBD1. This TCR came from a man aged 50 to 59 with Graves' hyperthyroidism. Here the CDR3 reads CASTQSGTGHNEQFF. CDR3 nucleotide sequence: TGTGCCAGCACCCAGTCGGGGACAGGCCACAATGAGCAGTTCTTC.